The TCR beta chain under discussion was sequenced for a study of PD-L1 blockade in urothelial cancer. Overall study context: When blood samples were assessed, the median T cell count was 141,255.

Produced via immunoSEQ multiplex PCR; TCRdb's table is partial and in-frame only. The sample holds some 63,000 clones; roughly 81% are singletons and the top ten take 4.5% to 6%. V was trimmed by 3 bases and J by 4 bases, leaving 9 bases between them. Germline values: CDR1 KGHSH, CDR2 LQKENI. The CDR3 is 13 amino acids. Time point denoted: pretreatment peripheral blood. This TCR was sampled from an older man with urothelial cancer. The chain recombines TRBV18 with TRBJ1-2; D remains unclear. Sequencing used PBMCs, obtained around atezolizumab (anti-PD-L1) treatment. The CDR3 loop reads CASSPPSSYGYTF. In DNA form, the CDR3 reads TGTGCCAGCTCACCCCCAAGTAGCTATGGCTACACCTTC.